Listed here are 11 T cell receptor beta chains from one sample, sequenced in a study of shared clonotypes between healthy human individuals. Clones were read by immunoSEQ multiplex PCR, and TCRdb kept only the in-frame ones, dropping some. The sample gives 490,000 or so clones, 65% to 80% of which show up once; over 9.5% is in the top ten. The sequenced material came from PBMCs. All receptors come from a woman between 40 and 50 years old in good health. Some clones in this sample may be carry-over from other donors' samples.

In its sample, this clone was seen once. V gene TRBV9 combines with J gene TRBJ2-5, with TRBD2 matching 14 bases. CDR1 is SGDLS, CDR2 YYNGEE, per germline. With 4 bases clipped from V and 4 bases from J, the junction kept 9 bases outside the gene matches. This CDR3 has 17 amino acids. Written as DNA, the CDR3 is TGTGCCAGCAGCCCGGGGACTAGCGGGAGAGTAGGAGAGACCCAGTACTTC. Amino acid sequence: CASSPGTSGRVGETQYF.

As regards this clone: Other DNA sequences in the same sample also yield this CDR3. The rearrangement links TRBV18 to TRBJ2-1; D is possibly TRBD2 (5 bases). The CDR3 is 13 residues long. CDR1 and CDR2 from the germline V gene are KGHSH and LQKENI. Deletions cut 3 bases from V and 4 bases from J, with 7 bases between. The CDR3 nucleotides are TGTGCCAGCTCACCGACGGGGTACAATGAGCAGTTCTTC. Translation: CASSPTGYNEQFF.

This clone was observed a single time. The CDR3 bases are TGTGCCTGGAGTGTGACTAGCGTGGAGCAGTACTTC. This sequence encodes CAWSVTSVEQYF. The V and J genes are TRBV30 and TRBJ2-5, with 8 positions matching TRBD2. V dropped 0 bases and J dropped 11; count of bases not matched to a gene: 5. CDR3 length: 12 residues. Germline V gene sequence: CDR1 GTSNPN, CDR2 SVGIG (reference sequence).

The chain employs TRBV7-2 and TRBJ2-5; weak D call: TRBD1 (5 bases). This CDR3 has 14 amino acids. Trimming removed 5 bases at V and 5 bases at J, with 15 bases between. The germline V gene has CDR1 SGHTA and CDR2 FQGNSA. The CDR3 sequence: CASSRYQGLETQYF. CDR3 nucleotides: TGTGCCAGCAGCAGATATCAGGGTCTGGAGACCCAGTACTTC.

V is TRBV7-9 and J is TRBJ2-7, with D possibly TRBD1 on 6 matching bases. With 5 bases removed from V and 6 bases from J, the gap between germline ends came to 20 bases. This CDR3 comprises 15 residues. Germline V gene lookup returns CDR1 SEHNR and CDR2 FQNEAQ (reference sequence). The CDR3 protein is CASSLTFTGPGEQYF. The DNA of the CDR3 is TGTGCCAGCAGCCTAACCTTTACAGGGCCTGGCGAGCAGTACTTC.

This clone was picked up a small number of times. The chain recombines TRBV6-1 with TRBJ1-1; no clear D gene. This CDR3 is built from 13 residues. V gave up 5 bases and J gave up 1 base, with 8 bases separating them. CDR1 and CDR2 from the germline V gene are MNHNS and SASEGT. The CDR3 sequence is CASSPGENTEAFF. The CDR3 DNA reads TGTGCCAGCAGTCCGGGTGAGAACACTGAAGCTTTCTTT.

This chain joins TRBV6-4 and TRBJ1-1; no clear D gene. The CDR3 runs 14 residues. V lost 4 bases and J 3 bases, leaving 12 bases between the germline ends. Germline values: CDR1 MRHNA, CDR2 SNTAGT. Here the CDR3 DNA reads TGTGCCAGCAGTGCTGAAGGGCCGGACACTGAAGCTTTCTTT. This codes for CASSAEGPDTEAFF.

The chain uses TRBV6-5 and TRBJ1-2, with 10 bases that match TRBD1. The CDR3 has 15 amino acids. Losses at the gene ends were 4 bases for V and 4 bases for J; bases not matched to a gene: 6. The V gene's germline CDR1 is MNHEY and CDR2 SVGAGI. The CDR3, as DNA: TGTGCCAGCAGTTCCCGGGACAGGGGTGGCTATGGCTACACCTTC. It is translated as CASSSRDRGGYGYTF.

V is TRBV18 and J is TRBJ1-1, with unresolved D. The CDR3 runs 14 residues. Trimming cost V 6 bases and J 0 bases, with 11 bases left between them. Germline CDR1 is KGHSH and CDR2 is LQKENI. For the CDR3, the DNA is TGTGCCAGCTCCCAAGGGCTTATGAACACTGAAGCTTTCTTT. Its protein is CASSQGLMNTEAFF.

The rearrangement links TRBV7-9 to TRBJ2-1; D gene unclear. V lost 2 bases and J 4 bases, leaving 9 bases between the germline ends. In germline, CDR1 is SEHNR, CDR2 FQNEAQ (reference sequence). This CDR3 spans 14 amino acids. Written as DNA, the CDR3 is TGTGCCAGCAGCTTAAACGTCCTGTACAATGAGCAGTTCTTC. It encodes CASSLNVLYNEQFF. Full variable domain (remainder filled in from reference TRBV7-9 and TRBJ2-1): DTGVSQNPRHKITKRGQNVTFRCDPISEHNRLYWYRQTLGQGPEFLTYFQNEAQLEKSRLLSDRFSAERPKGSFSTLEIQRTEQGDSAMYLCASSLNVLYNEQFFGPGTRLTVL.

This chain connects TRBV29-1 to TRBJ2-1; the match to TRBD1 covers 9 bases. From germline, CDR1 is SQVTM and CDR2 ANQGSEA. J lost 4 bases, V lost 5 bases, and 12 bases had no gene match. The length of the CDR3 is 16 residues. The CDR3 region has the DNA TGCAGCGTTACTGGACAGGGGACATTCCTTTACAATGAGCAGTTCTTC. Protein sequence: CSVTGQGTFLYNEQFF.